The clone carrying this TCR beta chain was picked up many times. These data are taken from a study of early T cells in non-severe SARS-CoV-2 infection. TCRdb itself ran the 5' RACE reads through MiXCR, one entry per CDR3 protein. This sample has tens of thousands of distinct CDR3 sequences, with about 10% found just once. The CDR3 runs 15 residues. Trimming took off 5 bases at V and 3 bases at J, with 14 bases between the two ends. The germline V gene has CDR1 SGHVS and CDR2 FQNEAQ. The chain combines TRBV7-8 with TRBJ1-5, with a possible D match to TRBD1 (6 bases). Sequenced: whole blood. The clonotype originates from an adult who was a healthcare worker with PCR-confirmed SARS-CoV-2 infection or an uninfected control (not recorded which). The DNA for the CDR3 is TGTGCCAGCAGCCCGACCGGGACAAACAATCAGCCCCAGCATTTT. This gives the protein CASSPTGTNNQPQHF.